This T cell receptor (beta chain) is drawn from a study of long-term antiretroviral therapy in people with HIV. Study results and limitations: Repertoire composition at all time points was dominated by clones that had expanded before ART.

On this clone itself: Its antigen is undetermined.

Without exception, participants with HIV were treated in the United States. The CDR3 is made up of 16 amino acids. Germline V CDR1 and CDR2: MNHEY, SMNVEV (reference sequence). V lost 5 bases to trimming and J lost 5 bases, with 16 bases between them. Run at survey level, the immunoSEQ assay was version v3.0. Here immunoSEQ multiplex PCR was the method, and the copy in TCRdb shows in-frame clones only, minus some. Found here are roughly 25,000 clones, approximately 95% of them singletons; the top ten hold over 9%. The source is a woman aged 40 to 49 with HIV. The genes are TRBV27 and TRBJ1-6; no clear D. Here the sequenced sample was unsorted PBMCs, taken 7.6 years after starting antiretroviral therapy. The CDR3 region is CASSPPGFVDNSPLHF. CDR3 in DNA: TGTGCCAGCAGTCCTCCAGGTTTCGTTGATAATTCACCCCTCCACTTT.